The 9 T cell receptor beta chains below all came from one sample that was sequenced in a study of PD-1 blockade in classical Hodgkin lymphoma. Each and every patient relapsed after autologous stem cell transplantation, and patients got differing brentuximab vedotin exposure. The repertoire was sequenced with immunoSEQ multiplex PCR; TCRdb's copy has only in-frame clones and lacks some. The table records some 23,000 clones, around 81% of them present only once. Sequenced material: peripheral blood mononuclear cells (PBMCs), taken before the second cycle of nivolumab. Source of these receptors: a human donor with classical Hodgkin lymphoma.

The V and J genes are TRBV27 and TRBJ2-3; no clear D. The CDR3 has 15 amino acids. CDR1 MNHEY and CDR2 SMNVEV come from the germline V gene (reference sequence). V was cut by 0 bases and J by 2 bases, with 9 bases left in between. This CDR3 is CASSLSGSLTDTQYF. Here the CDR3 DNA reads TGTGCCAGCAGTTTATCGGGGTCACTCACAGATACGCAGTATTTT.

The V gene is TRBV4-1, the J gene TRBJ1-4; unclear D gene. This CDR3 is 15 amino acids long. Germline V CDR1 and CDR2: MGHRA, YSYEKL. V lost 4 bases, J lost 4 bases, and 13 bases lay in between. Here the CDR3 reads CASSLAARSNEKLFF. The CDR3 DNA sequence: TGCGCCAGCAGCCTAGCGGCGCGGAGTAATGAAAAACTGTTTTTT.

This chain connects TRBV25-1 to TRBJ1-4, with 8 bases matching TRBD1. The CDR3 has 18 amino acids. Germline-derived CDR1 and CDR2 are MGHDK and SYGVNS. The V segment lost 1 base and the J segment 8 bases; nucleotides outside the gene matches: 15. The CDR3 DNA reads TGTGCCAGCAGTGAATCTGCCCCCTTCGGGACAGGCGGCGAAAAACTGTTTTTT. It yields the protein CASSESAPFGTGGEKLFF.

This clone has more than one count but fewer than ten. V gene TRBV30 combines with J gene TRBJ1-5; D perhaps matches TRBD1 (5 bases). The V end was cut by 0 bases, the J end by 5 bases, with 8 bases between. The CDR3 spans 13 residues. Germline CDR1 reads GTSNPN; CDR2 reads SVGIG (reference sequence). CDR3: CAWSVGGDQPQHF. In DNA form, the CDR3 reads TGTGCCTGGAGTGTTGGGGGGGATCAGCCCCAGCATTTT.

This rearrangement joins TRBV7-6 to TRBJ1-1, with D possibly being TRBD1 (6 bases). Germline V CDR1 and CDR2: SGHVS, FNYEAQ. The V end was cut by 1 base, the J end by 0 bases, with 12 bases between. This CDR3 has 16 residues. CDR3 coding DNA: TGTGCCAGCAGCTTAGAACGCGGACAGTTGAACACTGAAGCTTTCTTT. Translated, it gives CASSLERGQLNTEAFF. The full variable domain, its missing parts supplied by reference TRBV7-6 and TRBJ1-1, is GAGVSQSPRYKVTKRGQDVALRCDPISGHVSLYWYRQALGQGPEFLTYFNYEAQQDKSGLPNDRFSAERPEGSISTLTIQRTEQRDSAMYRCASSLERGQLNTEAFFGQGTRLTVV.

In this sample, this clone turned up once. The gene calls are TRBV9 and TRBJ2-1; D call uncertain. The CDR3 extends over 15 amino acids. Germline V gene sequence: CDR1 SGDLS, CDR2 YYNGEE. Trimming took off 0 bases at V and 0 bases at J, with 7 bases between the two ends. The CDR3 sequence is CASSVGRGSYNEQFF. In nucleotides, the CDR3 is TGTGCCAGCAGCGTAGGGCGCGGCTCCTACAATGAGCAGTTCTTC.

The rearrangement uses TRBV6-1 and TRBJ1-5; possible D gene TRBD1, 6 bases. V lost 8 bases and J lost 1, with 15 bases in between. CDR3 size: 15 residues. CDR1 MNHNS and CDR2 SASEGT come from the germline V gene. The DNA of the CDR3 is TGTGCCAGCTGCAACAGGGTTGGAAGCAATCAGCCCCAGCATTTT. It encodes CASCNRVGSNQPQHF.

V gene TRBV6-1 combines with J gene TRBJ1-5; a weak D match, TRBD1 (5 bases). CDR3 length: 15 amino acids. Trimming took off 3 bases at V and 0 bases at J, with 9 bases between the two ends. CDR1 MNHNS and CDR2 SASEGT come from the germline V gene. The CDR3 loop reads CASSDQDTSNQPQHF. The CDR3 nucleotides read TGTGCCAGCAGTGACCAGGACACTAGCAATCAGCCCCAGCATTTT.

This clone is large. The J gene is TRBJ2-1, the V gene TRBV19; 11 nucleotides line up with TRBD2. Looked up from germline, CDR1 is LNHDA and CDR2 is SQIVND (reference sequence). The V gene end was trimmed by 6 bases and the J gene end by 9 bases; junction bases not matched to a gene: 16. This CDR3 region has 17 residues. The DNA of the CDR3 is TGTGCCAGTAGCCCGCCTGGGACTAGCGGAACCCACGGTGAGCAGTTCTTC. Its translation: CASSPPGTSGTHGEQFF.